Listed below are T cell receptor beta chains from one sample, sequenced in a study of T cells in pancreatic ductal adenocarcinoma. Some clones are missing from TCRdb's copy, which holds only in-frame ones; the method was immunoSEQ multiplex PCR. The top ten clones hold around 19% of a sample with 11,000 or so clones, roughly 89% of them seen once. Sequenced: PBMCs. The receptors derive from a human donor with pancreatic ductal adenocarcinoma. Each CDR3 is given without its conserved first and last residue. Fields, in order: D gene, J gene, V gene, CDR3 protein. D genes are given only for firm matches.

D gene: NA; J gene: TRBJ2-1; V gene: TRBV5-4; CDR3 protein: AIRIGSSSYNEQF
D gene: NA; J gene: TRBJ1-2; V gene: TRBV29-1; CDR3 protein: SATDSTRGYGYT
D gene: TRBD2; J gene: TRBJ2-3; V gene: TRBV2; CDR3 protein: ASSVVAGAGDTQY
D gene: NA; J gene: TRBJ1-1; V gene: TRBV18; CDR3 protein: ASSPIEGTEAF
D gene: NA; J gene: TRBJ2-1; V gene: TRBV6-5; CDR3 protein: ASSYSNREGGNEQF
D gene: TRBD1; J gene: TRBJ2-2; V gene: TRBV18; CDR3 protein: ASSPRGTGGPNTGELF
D gene: NA; J gene: TRBJ2-7; V gene: TRBV5-6; CDR3 protein: ASSLADEQY
D gene: NA; J gene: TRBJ1-6; V gene: TRBV5-4; CDR3 protein: ASSSLFSDSPLH
D gene: TRBD2; J gene: TRBJ2-5; V gene: TRBV7-8; CDR3 protein: ASSLGDREGETQY
D gene: NA; J gene: TRBJ2-1; V gene: TRBV6-1; CDR3 protein: ASSELVAASYNEQF
D gene: NA; J gene: TRBJ2-5; V gene: TRBV18; CDR3 protein: ASSPRGQETQY
D gene: NA; J gene: TRBJ2-7; V gene: TRBV28; CDR3 protein: ASSLGTFYEQY
D gene: NA; J gene: TRBJ2-7; V gene: TRBV11-2; CDR3 protein: ASSLLQGHEQY
D gene: NA; J gene: TRBJ1-5; V gene: TRBV19; CDR3 protein: ASSIKMGGAPRPQH
D gene: NA; J gene: TRBJ1-6; V gene: TRBV7-2; CDR3 protein: ASHLTGSKGNSPLH
D gene: NA; J gene: TRBJ1-4; V gene: TRBV12-5; CDR3 protein: ASGYIQGKVEKLF
D gene: NA; J gene: TRBJ1-1; V gene: TRBV5-1; CDR3 protein: ASSFGVPVTEAF
D gene: NA; J gene: TRBJ1-5; V gene: TRBV6-6; CDR3 protein: ASSSKAGTQPQH
D gene: TRBD2; J gene: TRBJ2-7; V gene: TRBV27; CDR3 protein: ASSLLLAGGTYEQY
D gene: NA; J gene: TRBJ1-6; V gene: TRBV6-1; CDR3 protein: ARKKGIPLNSPLH
D gene: TRBD1; J gene: TRBJ2-1; V gene: TRBV7-8; CDR3 protein: ASSTIHGQGINEQF
D gene: NA; J gene: TRBJ2-7; V gene: TRBV21-1; CDR3 protein: ASSKGLIGRSHYYEQY
D gene: NA; J gene: TRBJ2-7; V gene: TRBV27; CDR3 protein: ASRASVSSYEQY
D gene: NA; J gene: TRBJ2-3; V gene: TRBV2; CDR3 protein: ASSVPPASQY
D gene: TRBD1; J gene: TRBJ2-5; V gene: TRBV6-1; CDR3 protein: ASKGAVQETQY
D gene: TRBD1; J gene: TRBJ1-4; V gene: TRBV5-5; CDR3 protein: ASSPQTGGGEKLF
D gene: TRBD2; J gene: TRBJ2-1; V gene: TRBV6-1; CDR3 protein: ASSEETSPRGEQF
D gene: NA; J gene: TRBJ2-3; V gene: TRBV6-1; CDR3 protein: ASSEARGSPIKPDTQY
D gene: NA; J gene: TRBJ1-5; V gene: TRBV5-6; CDR3 protein: ASSGVGGNQPQH
D gene: TRBD1; J gene: TRBJ2-1; V gene: TRBV5-1; CDR3 protein: ASSQAGGISPSGDEQF
D gene: NA; J gene: TRBJ2-7; V gene: TRBV7-2; CDR3 protein: ASSFHPVYEQY
D gene: NA; J gene: TRBJ2-5; V gene: TRBV18; CDR3 protein: ASSPNPGQQETQY
D gene: NA; J gene: TRBJ1-2; V gene: TRBV5-1; CDR3 protein: ASSRGGANYGYT
D gene: TRBD1; J gene: TRBJ1-4; V gene: TRBV19; CDR3 protein: ASSLRQGPEKLF
D gene: NA; J gene: TRBJ2-3; V gene: TRBV7-2; CDR3 protein: ASAGFTDTQY
D gene: NA; J gene: TRBJ1-4; V gene: TRBV19; CDR3 protein: ASGHSEKLF
D gene: NA; J gene: TRBJ1-5; V gene: TRBV6-1; CDR3 protein: ASSEVVQPPNQPQH
D gene: TRBD2; J gene: TRBJ2-5; V gene: TRBV29-1; CDR3 protein: SVTGTKETQY
D gene: TRBD2; J gene: TRBJ2-7; V gene: TRBV16; CDR3 protein: ASSQFGGGLYEQY
D gene: NA; J gene: TRBJ1-1; V gene: TRBV7-9; CDR3 protein: ASSSPNTGSEAF
D gene: TRBD1; J gene: TRBJ1-1; V gene: TRBV5-1; CDR3 protein: ASSLEQGAGNTEAF
D gene: NA; J gene: TRBJ2-1; V gene: TRBV2; CDR3 protein: ASRGGSRGF
D gene: TRBD1; J gene: TRBJ1-2; V gene: TRBV27; CDR3 protein: ASSSDRRGGYT
D gene: NA; J gene: TRBJ2-3; V gene: TRBV5-4; CDR3 protein: ASSLEVGTDTQY
D gene: TRBD2; J gene: TRBJ2-3; V gene: TRBV5-4; CDR3 protein: ASSFSGGADTQY
D gene: NA; J gene: TRBJ2-2; V gene: TRBV19; CDR3 protein: ASIGHPTGELF
D gene: NA; J gene: TRBJ2-5; V gene: TRBV7-6; CDR3 protein: ASSLSGEETQY
D gene: TRBD1; J gene: TRBJ2-3; V gene: TRBV29-1; CDR3 protein: SVGQGGDTQY
D gene: NA; J gene: TRBJ2-1; V gene: TRBV7-2; CDR3 protein: ASSLAGNNEQF
D gene: NA; J gene: TRBJ2-7; V gene: TRBV5-1; CDR3 protein: ASSGRGGDYEQY
D gene: NA; J gene: TRBJ2-3; V gene: TRBV2; CDR3 protein: ASSPLLAADTQY
D gene: NA; J gene: TRBJ1-1; V gene: TRBV5-1; CDR3 protein: ASSAQAGTEAF
D gene: NA; J gene: TRBJ1-3; V gene: TRBV5-1; CDR3 protein: ASSLSPHSGNTIY
D gene: TRBD1; J gene: TRBJ1-3; V gene: TRBV5-1; CDR3 protein: ASSLEGTGRNTIY
D gene: TRBD2; J gene: TRBJ2-1; V gene: TRBV18; CDR3 protein: ASSLAGEQF
D gene: NA; J gene: TRBJ1-6; V gene: TRBV4-3; CDR3 protein: ASGLWPLH
D gene: NA; J gene: TRBJ2-5; V gene: TRBV6-5; CDR3 protein: ATFMGTQY
D gene: TRBD2; J gene: TRBJ2-1; V gene: TRBV29-1; CDR3 protein: SAKGLAVYNEQF
D gene: NA; J gene: TRBJ2-3; V gene: TRBV4-3; CDR3 protein: ASSQATGAISTDTQY
D gene: NA; J gene: TRBJ2-2; V gene: TRBV4-1; CDR3 protein: ASSPDLNTGELF